The 10 T cell receptor beta chains below were found in one sample sequenced in a study of blood T cell repertoires in COVID-19. Data came from immunoSEQ multiplex PCR; TCRdb stores just in-frame clones and leaves some out. The sample has a few hundred thousand clones, roughly 85% seen once; the top ten hold about 2.5%. The source material was peripheral blood. The source of these receptors is a woman in her 70s with COVID-19, enrolled during active disease.

V usage is TRBV7-3 and J usage is TRBJ1-3, with unresolved D. CDR1 is SGHTA, CDR2 FQGTGA, per germline. The CDR3 runs to 13 residues. V was shortened by 2 bases and J by 3 bases, with 5 bases between the two germline ends. The chain's CDR3 is CASSLEGGNTIYF. The CDR3 DNA reads as TGTGCCAGCAGCTTAGAGGGTGGAAACACCATATATTTT.

The V and J genes are TRBV19 and TRBJ1-2; 7 bases map to TRBD1. The CDR3 has 13 residues. The junction had 7 bases not matched to a gene; V was cut back by 8 bases and J by 4 bases. Germline CDR1 LNHDA, CDR2 SQIVND (reference sequence). As DNA, the CDR3 is TGTGCCAGTGGCCGGGACAGAGGCTATGGCTACACCTTC. Translated: CASGRDRGYGYTF.

This chain connects TRBV19 to TRBJ2-1; unclear D gene. Deletions cut 4 bases from V and 0 bases from J, with 16 bases between. In germline, CDR1 is LNHDA, CDR2 SQIVND (reference sequence). The CDR3 runs to 17 residues. CDR3 amino acids: CASSNVVQRSSYNEQFF. DNA of the CDR3: TGTGCCAGTAGTAACGTGGTCCAAAGGAGCTCCTACAATGAGCAGTTCTTC.

The sample holds one count of this clone. One end of the junction fails to match germline, which may point to a read error. The V gene is TRBV4-2, the J gene TRBJ2-3; D remains unclear. Germline values: CDR1 LGHNA, CDR2 YNFKEQ. The CDR3 length is 11 residues. This CDR3 reads CASTYFYTQYF. The DNA for the CDR3 is TGCGCCAGCACCTACTTCTATACGCAGTATTTT.

This clone was found once. The chain couples TRBV25-1 to TRBJ2-7; 10 bases are shared with TRBD1. Losses at the gene ends were 4 bases for V and 5 bases for J; bases not matched to a gene: 8. This CDR3 region has 15 residues. CDR1 is MGHDK and CDR2 is SYGVNS in the germline V gene. CDR3 region: CASSAYSGQGHEQYF. DNA of the CDR3: TGTGCCAGCAGTGCCTATTCGGGACAGGGGCACGAGCAGTACTTC.

This chain connects TRBV7-2 to TRBJ1-5; D possibly corresponds to TRBD1 (6 bases). The germline V and J ends were trimmed by 2 bases and 4 bases, with 12 bases remaining between them. Per germline, CDR1 SGHTA and CDR2 FQGNSA. This CDR3 contains 15 residues. This CDR3 is CASSLNRAWNQPQHF. The CDR3 coding sequence is TGTGCCAGCAGCTTAAACAGGGCTTGGAATCAGCCCCAGCATTTT.

This clone was found a few times. This chain links TRBV5-1 with TRBJ1-6; D ambiguous. V lost 5 bases, J lost 7 bases, and 16 bases lay in between. This CDR3 has 15 amino acids. Germline CDR1 SGHRS, CDR2 YFSETQ. CDR3 in amino acids: CASSSVQATNSPLHF. CDR3 in DNA: TGCGCCAGCAGTTCGGTTCAGGCCACGAATTCACCCCTCCACTTT.

This chain's CDR3 is CASPRGDSYEQYF. DNA of the CDR3: TGTGCCAGCCCACGGGGGGACTCCTACGAGCAGTACTTC. The chain has TRBV21-1 and TRBJ2-7; the table's D call TRBD2 went unverified against the DNA. TRBV21-1 is given as a pseudogene. The CDR3 extends over 13 amino acids.

V is TRBV3-1 (or the pseudogene TRBV3-2) and J is TRBJ2-1, with 7 bases that match TRBD2. The CDR3 loop spans 15 amino acids. CDR1 LGHDT and CDR2 YNNKEL come from the germline V gene (reference sequence). V shed 4 bases, J shed 5 bases, and the junction held 8 bases outside the gene matches. The CDR3 nucleotides are TGTGCCAGCAGCCGGGCCAGCGGGGCTCACAATGAGCAGTTCTTC. This translates into CASSRASGAHNEQFF.

V gene TRBV19 combines with J gene TRBJ2-7, with a possible D match to TRBD2 (5 bases). The CDR3 totals 15 residues. Trimming pared 3 bases from V and 2 bases from J, leaving 14 bases between. Germline CDR1 reads LNHDA; CDR2 reads SQIVND (reference sequence). Here the CDR3 DNA reads TGTGCCAGTAGTATGAGAGGGTTATCGACCTACGAGCAGTACTTC. Encoded protein: CASSMRGLSTYEQYF.